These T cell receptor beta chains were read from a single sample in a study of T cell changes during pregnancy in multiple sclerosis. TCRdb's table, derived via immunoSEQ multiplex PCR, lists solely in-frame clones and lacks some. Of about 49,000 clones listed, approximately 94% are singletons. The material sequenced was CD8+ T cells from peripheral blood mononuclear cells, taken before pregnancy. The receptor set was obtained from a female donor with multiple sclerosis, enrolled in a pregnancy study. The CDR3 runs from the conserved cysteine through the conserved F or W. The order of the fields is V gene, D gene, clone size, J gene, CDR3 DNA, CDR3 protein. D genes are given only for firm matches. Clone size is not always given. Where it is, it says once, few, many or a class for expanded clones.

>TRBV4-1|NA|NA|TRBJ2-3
TGCGCCAGCAGCCAAGATACCCTGGGCAGTTTCGAAGATACGCAGTATTTT
CASSQDTLGSFEDTQYF
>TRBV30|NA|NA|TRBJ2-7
TGTGCCTGGAGTGTCCCGACTAGACGCTACGAGCAGTACTTC
CAWSVPTRRYEQYF
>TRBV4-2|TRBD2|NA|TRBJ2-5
TGTGCCAGCAGCCAAGAGTGGGGGGGCGGGGGGTACCAAGAGACCCAGTACTTC
CASSQEWGGGGYQETQYF
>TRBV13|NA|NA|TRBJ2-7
TGTGCCAGCAGCTCGGGACACGTCTCCTACGAGCAGTACTTC
CASSSGHVSYEQYF
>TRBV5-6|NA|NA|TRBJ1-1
TGTGCCAGCAGCTTGGAGGAGAGGTCGGCCCTTGGATACACTGAAGCTTTCTTT
CASSLEERSALGYTEAFF
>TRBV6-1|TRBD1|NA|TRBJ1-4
TGTGCCAGCAGGACAGGGCGGACTAATGAAAAACTGTTTTTT
CASRTGRTNEKLFF
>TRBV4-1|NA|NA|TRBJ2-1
TGCGCCAGCAGCCAAGATAATCGACTCACTTCGACTTACAATGAGCAGTTCTTC
CASSQDNRLTSTYNEQFF
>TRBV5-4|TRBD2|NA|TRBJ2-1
TGTGCCAGCAGCTTGCGTCGGGAGGAACCCTACAATGAGCAGTTCTTC
CASSLRREEPYNEQFF
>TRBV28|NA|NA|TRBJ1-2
TGTGCCAGCAGTTTCAGATGGGCAGCCCTTAACTATGGCTACACCTTC
CASSFRWAALNYGYTF
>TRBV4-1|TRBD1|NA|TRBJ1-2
TGCGCCAGCAGCCAAGATGTCGAACAGGGGGGAGGTGGCTACACCTTC
CASSQDVEQGGGGYTF
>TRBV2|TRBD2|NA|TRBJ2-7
TGTGCCAGCAGACCTACTAGCGGGAGGTACTACGAGCAGTACTTC
CASRPTSGRYYEQYF
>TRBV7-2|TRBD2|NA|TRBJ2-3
TGTGCCAGCAGCTTAGACTCTAGCGGTGACAATACGCAGTATTTT
CASSLDSSGDNTQYF
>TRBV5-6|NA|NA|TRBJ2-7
TGTGCCAGCAGCTTGCGCGGCAGGGGATCCTACGAGCAGTACTTC
CASSLRGRGSYEQYF
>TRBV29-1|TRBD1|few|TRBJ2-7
TGCAGCGTTGCGAACAGGGGCCGCTCCTACGAGCAGTACTTC
CSVANRGRSYEQYF
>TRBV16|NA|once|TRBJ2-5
TGTGCCAGCAGCCAAATAGGGGTCGGCGAGACCCAGTACTTC
CASSQIGVGETQYF
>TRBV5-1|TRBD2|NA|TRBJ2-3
TGCGCCAGCGCCCCGGAGGGCGGGAGGGATACGCAGTATTTT
CASAPEGGRDTQYF
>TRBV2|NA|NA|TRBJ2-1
TGTGCCAGCAGGAGGGGGGGACCTAATGAGCAGTTCTTC
CASRRGGPNEQFF
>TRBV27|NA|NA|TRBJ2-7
TGTGCCAGCAGTTTTGGGCGTAACTACGAGCAGTACTTC
CASSFGRNYEQYF
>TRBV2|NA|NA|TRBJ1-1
TGTGCCAGCAGTGAAGGACTCGGCATGAACACTGAAGCTTTCTTT
CASSEGLGMNTEAFF
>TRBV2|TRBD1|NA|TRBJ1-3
TGTGCCAGCAACCCACAGGGGGCAGGTGGAAACACCATATATTTT
CASNPQGAGGNTIYF
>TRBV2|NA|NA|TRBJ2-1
TGTGCCAGCAGTGAAGAGCTAGTCTCTCTCAATGAGCAGTTCTTC
CASSEELVSLNEQFF
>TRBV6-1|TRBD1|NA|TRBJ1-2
TGTGCCAGCAGTGAATCCGACGGACAGGGAAACTATGGCTACACCTTC
CASSESDGQGNYGYTF
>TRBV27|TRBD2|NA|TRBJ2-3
TGTGCCAGCAGAGGAGGACTAGCGGCTTCAGATACGCAGTATTTT
CASRGGLAASDTQYF
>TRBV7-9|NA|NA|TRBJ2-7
TGTGCCAGCAGCCGAGCCTGGGGCAACGAGCAGTACTTC
CASSRAWGNEQYF
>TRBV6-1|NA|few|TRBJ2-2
TGTGCCAGCAGGGGCAGGGCGAACACCGGGGAGCTGTTTTTT
CASRGRANTGELFF
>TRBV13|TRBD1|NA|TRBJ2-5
TGTGCCAGCAGCTTAGGAGGGGGCGAAGAGACCCAGTACTTC
CASSLGGGEETQYF
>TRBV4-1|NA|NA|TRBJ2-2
TGCGCCAGCAGTCGAGCTCTAGCAACCGGGGAGCTGTTTTTT
CASSRALATGELFF
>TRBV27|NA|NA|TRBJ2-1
TGTGCCAGCAGTTTTCAACGGAGAACAAACAATGAGCAGTTCTTC
CASSFQRRTNNEQFF
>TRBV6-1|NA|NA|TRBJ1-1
TGTGCCAGCAGGGACACCCATTACAACACTGAAGCTTTCTTT
CASRDTHYNTEAFF
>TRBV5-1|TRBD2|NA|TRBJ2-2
TGCGCCAGCAGCTTGGATCCTAGCGGGAGCTCTACCGGGGAGCTGTTTTTT
CASSLDPSGSSTGELFF
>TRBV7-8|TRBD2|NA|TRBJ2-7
TGTGCCAGCAGCGTCAATACTCAGGGAGCGGGATACGAGCAGTACTTC
CASSVNTQGAGYEQYF
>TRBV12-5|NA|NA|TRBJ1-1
TGTGCTAGTGGTTTGGCTATTGGGCTGAACACTGAAGCTTTCTTT
CASGLAIGLNTEAFF
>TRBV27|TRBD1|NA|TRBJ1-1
TGTGCCAGCAGTTTACAGACAGGGCTGGACACTGAAGCTTTCTTT
CASSLQTGLDTEAFF
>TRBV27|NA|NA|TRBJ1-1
TGTGCCAGCAGGACGATCGACAGGAACACTGAAGCTTTCTTT
CASRTIDRNTEAFF
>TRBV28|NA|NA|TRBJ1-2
TGTGCCAGCAGTTCCTCACCTCTAGGAGACTATGGCTACACCTTC
CASSSSPLGDYGYTF
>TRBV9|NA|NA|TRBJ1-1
TGTGCCAGCAGCGTAATGCAGGGCACTGAAGCTTTCTTT
CASSVMQGTEAFF
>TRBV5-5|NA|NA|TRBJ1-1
TGTGCCAGCAGTCCTGTAAATTCGAACACTGAAGCTTTCTTT
CASSPVNSNTEAFF
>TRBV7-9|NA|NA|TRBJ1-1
TGTGCCAGCATCGCTGAAGCTTTCTTT
CASIAEAFF
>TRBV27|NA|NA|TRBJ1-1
TGTGCCAGCAGTTTATCCGGGGGGACGTACACTGAAGCTTTCTTT
CASSLSGGTYTEAFF
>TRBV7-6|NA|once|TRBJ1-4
TGTGCCAGCAGCCCCCGAACAGGGACCAAACTGTTTTTT
CASSPRTGTKLFF